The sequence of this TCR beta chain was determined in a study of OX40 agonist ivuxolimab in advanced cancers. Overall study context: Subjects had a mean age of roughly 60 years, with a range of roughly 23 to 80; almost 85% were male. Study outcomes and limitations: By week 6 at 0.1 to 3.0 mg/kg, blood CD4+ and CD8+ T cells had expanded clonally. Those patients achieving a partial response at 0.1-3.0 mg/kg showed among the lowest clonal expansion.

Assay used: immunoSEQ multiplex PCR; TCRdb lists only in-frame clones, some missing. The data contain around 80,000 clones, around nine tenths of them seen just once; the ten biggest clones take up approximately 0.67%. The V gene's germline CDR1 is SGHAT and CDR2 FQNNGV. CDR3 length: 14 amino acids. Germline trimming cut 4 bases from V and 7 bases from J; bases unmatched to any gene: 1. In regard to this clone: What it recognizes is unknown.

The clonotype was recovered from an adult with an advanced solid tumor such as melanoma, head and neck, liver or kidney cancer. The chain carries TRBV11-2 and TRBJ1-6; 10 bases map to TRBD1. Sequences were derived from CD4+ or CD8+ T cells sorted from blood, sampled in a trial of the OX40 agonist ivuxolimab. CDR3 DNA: TGTGCCAGCAGCTGGGACAGGGGAAATTCACCCCTCCACTTT. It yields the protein CASSWDRGNSPLHF.